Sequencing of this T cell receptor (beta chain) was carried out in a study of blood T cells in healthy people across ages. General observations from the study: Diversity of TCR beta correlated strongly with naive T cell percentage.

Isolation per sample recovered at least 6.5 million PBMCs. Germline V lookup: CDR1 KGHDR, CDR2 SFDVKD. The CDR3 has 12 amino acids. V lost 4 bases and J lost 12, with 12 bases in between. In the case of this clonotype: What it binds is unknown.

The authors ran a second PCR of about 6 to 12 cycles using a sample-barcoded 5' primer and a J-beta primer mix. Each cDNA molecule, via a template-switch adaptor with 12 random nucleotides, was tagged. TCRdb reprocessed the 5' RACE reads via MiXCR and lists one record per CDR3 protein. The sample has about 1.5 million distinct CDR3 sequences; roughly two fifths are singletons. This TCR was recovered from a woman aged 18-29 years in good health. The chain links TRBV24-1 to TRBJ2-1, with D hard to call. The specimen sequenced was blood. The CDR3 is CATSDTHGGQFF. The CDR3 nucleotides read TGTGCCACCAGTGACACACACGGTGGGCAGTTCTTC.